This T cell receptor beta chain was captured by sequencing in a study of T cell changes during pregnancy in multiple sclerosis. The CDR3 extends over 12 amino acids. The V gene lost 2 bases and the J gene lost 5 bases, with 5 bases spanning the gap. The germline gives CDR1 SGHAT, CDR2 FQNNGV. Libraries were prepared by immunoSEQ multiplex PCR; TCRdb keeps only in-frame clonotypes and omits some of them. The sample consists of about 52,000 clones, almost 95% of them appearing once. This clonotype was sampled from a female donor with multiple sclerosis, enrolled in a pregnancy study. V gene TRBV11-2 combines with J gene TRBJ2-3; D is unclear. Specimen: CD4+ T cells from peripheral blood mononuclear cells, collected in the third trimester of pregnancy. The CDR3 spells CASSLWRDTQYF. The CDR3, as DNA: TGTGCCAGCAGCTTATGGAGAGATACGCAGTATTTT.